This T cell receptor beta chain was profiled in a study of blood T cell repertoires in COVID-19. A Seattle source enrolled patients during active infection and followed them longitudinally. Looked up from germline, CDR1 is LGHNT and CDR2 is FRNRAP. The germline V and J ends were trimmed by 1 base and 7 bases, with 14 bases remaining between them. The CDR3 has 16 residues. Data came from immunoSEQ multiplex PCR; TCRdb stores just in-frame clones and leaves some out. The table includes about 150,000 clones, 70% to 90% detected once. This clonotype originated in a man in his 60s with COVID-19, enrolled during active disease. Material: peripheral blood. The chain recombines TRBV12-5 with TRBJ2-6; possible D gene TRBD1, 6 bases. CDR3 in DNA: TGTGCTAGTGGTTTGGAACACAGGGACGGAGCCAACGTCCTGACTTTC. It translates to CASGLEHRDGANVLTF.